This TCR beta chain appears in the sequencing data of a study of CD8 T cells in Susac syndrome. This CDR3 has 13 residues. The V and J ends lost 3 bases and 1 base respectively, with 7 bases between them. TCR beta sequencing was performed on blood CD8+ and CD4+ T cells. Study-wide results and caveats: An acknowledgment was made by the study that its TCR sequencing and HLA analysis involved relatively few individuals.

To note about this clonotype: The target antigen is unknown.

RNA, at roughly 0.45 to 1 ug, was reverse transcribed with random hexamers. The method of amplification for TCR beta CDR3 was immunoSEQ multiplex PCR, covering 54 Vbeta and 13 Jbeta. TCRdb fed the immunoSEQ multiplex PCR reads into MiXCR, producing one record per CDR3 protein. Of 150,000 to 180,000 distinct CDR3 sequences in the sample, less than 97% were seen once. The sequence came from a human donor with multiple sclerosis. Sequencing input: CD8+ T cells from PBMCs. The chain links TRBV12-3 or TRBV12-4 to TRBJ2-7; tentative D call: TRBD2 (5 bases). CDR3 protein: CASSFGMSYEQYF. The DNA for the CDR3 is TGTGCCAGCAGTTTCGGGATGTCCTACGAGCAGTACTTC.